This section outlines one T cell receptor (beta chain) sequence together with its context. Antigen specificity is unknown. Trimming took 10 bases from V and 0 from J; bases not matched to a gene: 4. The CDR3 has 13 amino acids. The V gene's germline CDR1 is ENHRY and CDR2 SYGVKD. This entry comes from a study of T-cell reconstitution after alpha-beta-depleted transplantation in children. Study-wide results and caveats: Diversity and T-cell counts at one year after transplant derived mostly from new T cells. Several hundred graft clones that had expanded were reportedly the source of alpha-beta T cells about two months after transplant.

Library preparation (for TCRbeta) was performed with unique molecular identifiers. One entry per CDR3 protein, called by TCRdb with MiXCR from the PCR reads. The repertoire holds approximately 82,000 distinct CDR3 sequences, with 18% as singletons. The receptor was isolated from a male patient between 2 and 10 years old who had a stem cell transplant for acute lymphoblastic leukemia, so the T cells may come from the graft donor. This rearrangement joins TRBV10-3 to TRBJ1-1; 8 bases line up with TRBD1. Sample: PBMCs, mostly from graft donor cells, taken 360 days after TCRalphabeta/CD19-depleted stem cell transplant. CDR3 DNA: TGTGCCAGCCAGGACAGGGTGAACACTGAAGCTTTCTTT. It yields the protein CASQDRVNTEAFF.